What follows are 27 T cell receptor beta chains derived from one specimen sequenced in a study of human T cells and chemical hapten exposure. Using its own MiXCR run on the RACE reads, TCRdb lists one record per CDR3 protein. This sample has roughly 200,000 distinct CDR3 sequences, with about 22% found just once. The time point here: patch test 1, 2 weeks after DPC sensitization. The treatment: therapeutic diphenylcyclopropenone sensitization with weekly scalp DPC. Sequenced material: whole blood, taken in connection with sensitization to the hapten diphenylcyclopropenone (DPC). These receptors originate from a woman in her 50s with alopecia areata. Some clones in this sample may be carry-over from other donors' samples.

The rearrangement links TRBV2 to TRBJ2-5; D perhaps matches TRBD2 (5 bases). V shed 1 base and J shed 5 bases, with 17 bases lying between them. Per germline, CDR1 SNHLY and CDR2 FYNNEI. This CDR3 spans 16 amino acids. The DNA for the CDR3 is TGTGCCAGCAGTGAAGGAGGGAACCCCAGGACGGAGACCCAGTACTTC. Translated: CASSEGGNPRTETQYF.

This rearrangement joins TRBV27 to TRBJ2-5; TRBD2 matches 8 bases. The V gene end was trimmed by 4 bases and the J gene end by 2 bases; junction bases not matched to a gene: 3. The CDR3 consists of 14 residues. Germline CDR1 and CDR2: MNHEY and SMNVEV (reference sequence). In DNA form, the CDR3 reads TGTGCCAGCAGTTACGGGAGGGGACAAGAGACCCAGTACTTC. This gives the protein CASSYGRGQETQYF.

This clonotype was observed many times. The chain employs TRBV10-1 and TRBJ1-1; the D gene is possibly TRBD1 (5 bases). CDR3 length: 13 amino acids. Trimming cost V 3 bases and J 3 bases, with 8 bases left between them. Germline V gene lookup returns CDR1 WNHNN and CDR2 SYGVQD (reference sequence). CDR3 residues: CASSERGDTEAFF. The CDR3 bases are TGCGCCAGCAGTGAAAGGGGTGACACTGAAGCTTTCTTT.

In this sample, this clonotype turned up a few times. The chain recombines TRBV7-3 with TRBJ2-7; the match to TRBD2 covers 7 bases. V lost 5 bases to trimming and J lost 2 bases; unmatched junction nucleotides: 3. The CDR3 loop spans 13 amino acids. Germline values: CDR1 SGHTA, CDR2 FQGTGA. This CDR3 reads CASSQGGPYEQYF. The CDR3 nucleotides read TGTGCCAGCAGCCAGGGAGGGCCCTACGAGCAGTACTTC.

The chain carries TRBV7-2 and TRBJ2-7; D gene uncertain. Germline CDR1 reads SGHTA; CDR2 reads FQGNSA. This CDR3 is built from 13 residues. V lost 4 bases, J lost 6 bases, and 13 bases lay in between. The CDR3 DNA sequence: TGTGCCAGCAGCTCTCTCCCCCGGCGCGAGCAGTACTTC. It is translated as CASSSLPRREQYF.

Only a few counts were recorded for this clonotype. This chain connects TRBV5-6 to TRBJ2-4, with D tentatively TRBD1 (6 bases). The CDR3 runs to 14 residues. Germline V gene lookup returns CDR1 SGHDT and CDR2 YYEEEE. V was pared by 4 bases and J by 2 bases, with 10 bases between. The CDR3 bases are TGTGCCAGCAGCGCACAGGGCACCAAAAACATTCAGTACTTC. It codes for CASSAQGTKNIQYF.

The chain combines TRBV28 with TRBJ2-2; 10 nucleotides match TRBD2. The germline gives CDR1 MDHEN, CDR2 SYDVKM. This CDR3 region has 18 residues. V gave up 4 bases and J gave up 6 bases; unmatched junction bases: 14. In DNA form, the CDR3 reads TGTGCCAGCAGTTCCCCGAGGGGCAGCGGGAGGGCAGCCGGGGAGCTGTTTTTT. Translation: CASSSPRGSGRAAGELFF. Filled out from reference TRBV28 and TRBJ2-2, the complete variable domain reads DVKVTQSSRYLVKRTGEKVFLECVQDMDHENMFWYRQDPGLGLRLIYFSYDVKMKEKGDIPEGYSVSREKKERFSLILESASTNQTSMYLCASSSPRGSGRAAGELFFGEGSRLTVL.

CDR3 protein: CASSIQGLNTEAFF. CDR3 DNA sequence: TGTGCCAGCAGTATCCAGGGATTGAACACTGAAGCTTTCTTT. The chain couples TRBV2 to TRBJ1-1; the D gene is possibly TRBD1 (5 bases). V lost 5 bases and J 0 bases, leaving 10 bases between the germline ends. CDR3 length equals 14 residues. Per germline, CDR1 SNHLY and CDR2 FYNNEI.

The chain couples TRBV29-1 to TRBJ2-5; tentatively, D is TRBD1 or TRBD2 (7 bases each). The CDR3 totals 12 residues. Per germline, CDR1 SQVTM and CDR2 ANQGSEA. Deletions cut 4 bases from V and 5 bases from J, with 11 bases between. DNA for the CDR3: TGCAGCGTTGGACAGGGAGGGGAGACCCAGTACTTC. Translating gives CSVGQGGETQYF. Supplemented by reference TRBV29-1 and TRBJ2-5, the full variable domain reads SAVISQKPSRDICQRGTSLTIQCQVDSQVTMMFWYRQQPGQSLTLIATANQGSEATYESGFVIDKFPISRPNLTFSTLTVSNMSPEDSSIYLCSVGQGGETQYFGPGTRLLVL.

J is TRBJ2-6 and V is TRBV5-5; 11 bases align to TRBD1. V dropped 5 bases and J dropped 3; count of bases not matched to a gene: 7. The CDR3 contains 17 residues. The germline CDR1 and CDR2 sequences are SGHKS and YYEKEE (reference sequence). The CDR3 sequence is CASRSGQGAGGANVLTF. DNA of the CDR3: TGTGCCAGCAGGTCCGGACAGGGGGCTGGTGGGGCCAACGTCCTGACTTTC.

The chain combines TRBV5-1 with TRBJ1-6; 9 nucleotides align to TRBD1. The CDR3 is 17 amino acids. Germline assignment: CDR1 SGHRS and CDR2 YFSETQ. Trimming took 3 bases from V and 9 from J; bases not matched to a gene: 13. CDR3 protein: CASSSRTRTGEGSPLHF. DNA of the CDR3: TGCGCCAGCAGCTCTCGAACTCGGACAGGGGAGGGTTCACCCCTCCACTTT.

This clonotype was seen more than once but under ten times. This chain uses TRBV29-1 with TRBJ2-2; no definite D call. With 0 bases removed from V and 4 bases from J, the gap between germline ends came to 12 bases. Germline CDR1 reads SQVTM; CDR2 reads ANQGSEA. This CDR3 contains 15 residues. CDR3 region: CSVEEGPRGTGELFF. The CDR3 bases are TGCAGCGTTGAAGAAGGCCCCCGAGGCACCGGGGAGCTGTTTTTT.

Here the CDR3 DNA reads TGCAGCGTTGAAGCCCAGCCGTCCTACGAGCAGTACTTC. This translates into CSVEAQPSYEQYF. The chain has TRBV29-1 and TRBJ2-7, with D unresolved. The V gene's germline CDR1 is SQVTM and CDR2 ANQGSEA. The CDR3 is 13 residues long. Trimming shortened V by 1 base and J by 1 base, and 8 bases separated the two germline ends.

V gene TRBV28 combines with J gene TRBJ1-5; D is ambiguous. CDR1 MDHEN and CDR2 SYDVKM come from the germline V gene. Trimming cost V 6 bases and J 3 bases, with 6 bases left between them. The CDR3 extends over 12 amino acids. CDR3 DNA: TGTGCCAGCAGGAGGGACAATCAGCCCCAGCATTTT. Translating it yields CASRRDNQPQHF.

This chain uses TRBV20-1 with TRBJ2-3; 9 bases align to TRBD2. V lost 6 bases and J lost 2; bases outside the gene matches: 6. The CDR3 runs to 14 residues. In germline, CDR1 is DFQATT, CDR2 SNEGSKA (reference sequence). The CDR3 bases are TGCAGTGCAAAGACTAGCGGCTACACAGATACGCAGTATTTT. Its translation is CSAKTSGYTDTQYF.

For the CDR3, the DNA is TGTGCCAGCAGCATCCCCGGGACAGCGAGCTCTGGGGCCAACGTCCTGACTTTC. Encoded protein: CASSIPGTASSGANVLTF. The chain has TRBV7-9 and TRBJ2-6, with 7 nucleotides matching TRBD1. J lost 0 bases, V lost 5 bases, and 10 bases had no gene match. Germline V gene data show CDR1 as SEHNR and CDR2 as FQNEAQ (reference sequence). The CDR3 spans 18 residues.

The chain combines TRBV29-1 with TRBJ1-1; TRBD1 agrees at 7 bases. Trimming took 1 base from V and 9 from J; bases not matched to a gene: 8. The CDR3 is 13 residues long. The germline V gene encodes CDR1 SQVTM and CDR2 ANQGSEA. CDR3 sequence reads: CSVEVGGGGKAFF. CDR3 DNA sequence: TGCAGCGTTGAAGTCGGGGGAGGGGGCAAAGCTTTCTTT.

This clonotype was observed many times. A junction end diverges from the germline sequence, so it may reflect a read error. The chain is built from TRBV27 and TRBJ2-1; 8 nucleotides match TRBD2. This CDR3 contains 13 residues. Germline V gene lookup returns CDR1 MNHEY and CDR2 SMNVEV (reference sequence). CDR3 sequence: CASSPRRGEQGIF. Here the CDR3 DNA reads TGTGCCAGCAGTCCGCGGCGGGGGGAGCAAGGGATCTTC.

This chain joins TRBV5-1 and TRBJ1-1; D uncertain. The CDR3 consists of 13 residues. Deletions cut 4 bases from V and 1 base from J, with 8 bases between. Germline loops: CDR1 SGHRS, CDR2 YFSETQ. The DNA for the CDR3 is TGCGCCAGCAGCAGGGCAACGAACACTGAAGCTTTCTTT. Encoded protein: CASSRATNTEAFF.

Only a few counts were recorded for this clonotype. The chain carries TRBV6-1 and TRBJ1-5; 8 bases are shared with TRBD1. V trimming: 6 bases; J trimming: 6 bases; junction bases outside the gene matches: 10. The CDR3 has 15 residues. The germline CDR1 and CDR2 sequences are MNHNS and SASEGT. In DNA, the CDR3 is TGTGCCAGCAGGCTCGGACCAGGGGGCGGTCAGCCCCAGCATTTT. This sequence encodes CASRLGPGGGQPQHF.

The chain uses TRBV21-1 and TRBJ1-5; TRBD1, as called in the table, went unchecked against the DNA. TRBV21-1 is shown as a pseudogene. This CDR3 contains 15 residues. As DNA, the CDR3 is TGTGCCAGCAGCAAACCGGACATACCAAATCAGCCCCAGCATTTT. Translated, it gives CASSKPDIPNQPQHF.

The rearrangement joins TRBV5-1 to TRBJ1-1; no clear D gene. Germline lookup yields CDR1 SGHRS and CDR2 YFSETQ. The CDR3 runs 13 residues. V lost 5 bases, J lost 3 bases, and 11 bases lay in between. The CDR3 here is CASSWTSDTEAFF. Here the CDR3 DNA reads TGCGCCAGCAGTTGGACGTCGGACACTGAAGCTTTCTTT.

The sample holds a few counts of this clonotype. CDR3 in amino acids: CASSVPGAGEKLFF. CDR3 sequence (DNA): TGTGCCAGCAGTGTGCCCGGCGCTGGTGAAAAACTGTTTTTT. The chain uses TRBV28 and TRBJ1-4, with D unresolved. V was trimmed by 5 bases and J by 7 bases, leaving 14 bases between them. This CDR3 has 14 amino acids. Germline V lookup: CDR1 MDHEN, CDR2 SYDVKM.

V usage is TRBV14 and J usage is TRBJ1-6; D is undetermined. This CDR3 has 14 amino acids. CDR1 SGHDN and CDR2 FVKESK come from the germline V gene. V was shortened by 0 bases and J by 10 bases, with 10 bases between the two germline ends. CDR3 sequence (DNA): TGTGCCAGCAGCCAAGATCGGCAACCCTCACCCCTCCACTTT. Amino acids: CASSQDRQPSPLHF.

This clonotype has a handful of counts. CDR3 nucleotides: TGTGCCAGCGGGACTAGCGCTAGCACCGGGGAGCTGTTTTTT. Protein: CASGTSASTGELFF. The chain carries TRBV9 and TRBJ2-2; 10 bases align to TRBD2. CDR1 is SGDLS and CDR2 is YYNGEE in the germline V gene. After removal of 7 bases from V and 4 bases from J, the junction contained 4 bases not matched to a gene. This CDR3 comprises 14 residues.

Only a few counts were recorded for this clonotype. The rearrangement uses TRBV2 and TRBJ2-2; D is unresolved. Deletions cut 7 bases from V and 1 base from J, with 16 bases between. The CDR3 loop spans 16 amino acids. Germline-derived CDR1 and CDR2 are SNHLY and FYNNEI. As DNA, the CDR3 is TGTGCCAGCAAGCTAGGTCACTCTGGGAACACCGGGGAGCTGTTTTTT. Amino acids: CASKLGHSGNTGELFF.

This clonotype was observed a handful of times. This chain joins TRBV20-1 and TRBJ1-5, with a tentative D call TRBD1 (5 bases). CDR3 size: 17 residues. The V gene lost 2 bases and the J gene lost 0 bases, with 17 bases spanning the gap. Looked up from germline, CDR1 is DFQATT and CDR2 is SNEGSKA (reference sequence). CDR3 residues: CSARQGRGLYSNQPQHF. The CDR3 region has the DNA TGCAGTGCTAGACAAGGGAGGGGATTATATAGCAATCAGCCCCAGCATTTT.